This T cell receptor (beta chain) appears in the sequencing data of a study of blood T cell repertoires in COVID-19. Whole-study context: There were acute and convalescent COVID-19 samples, and they came from the United States, Italy and Spain. Sample material is recorded as cDNA or gDNA derived from T cells, B-cell-depleted T cells, or PBMCs.

Germline V gene lookup returns CDR1 SGHTS and CDR2 YDEGEE. The CDR3 sequence is 15 residues long. V was trimmed by 0 bases and J by 6 bases, leaving 13 bases between them. Original analysis: Amplification from reference gene primers served as the basis for estimated nucleated cell counts. Profiling relied on immunoSEQ multiplex PCR, and the TCRdb table lists in-frame clones only, not all of them. Clone size and V and J calls were adopted from that table, with D and trimming inferred from the DNA. In the table there are roughly 110,000 clones, about 85% of which are singletons. The sequence derives from a man aged 40-50 years with acute or convalescent COVID-19. The chain is built from TRBV5-8 and TRBJ2-1; D gene uncertain. Source material: peripheral blood. The CDR3 spells CASSLVQAYSNEQFF. The CDR3 nucleotides read TGTGCCAGCAGCTTGGTTCAGGCCTACTCCAATGAGCAGTTCTTC.